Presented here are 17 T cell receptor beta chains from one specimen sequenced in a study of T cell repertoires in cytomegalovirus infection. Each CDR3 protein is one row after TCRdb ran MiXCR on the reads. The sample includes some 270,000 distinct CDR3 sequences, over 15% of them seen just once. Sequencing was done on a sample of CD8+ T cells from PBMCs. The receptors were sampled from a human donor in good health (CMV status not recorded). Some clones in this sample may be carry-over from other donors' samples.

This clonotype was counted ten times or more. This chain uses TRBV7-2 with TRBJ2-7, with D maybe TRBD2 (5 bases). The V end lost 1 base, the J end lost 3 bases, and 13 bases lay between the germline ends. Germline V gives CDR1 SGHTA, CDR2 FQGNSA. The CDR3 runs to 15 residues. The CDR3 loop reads CASSLEASSNYEQYF. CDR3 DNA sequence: TGTGCCAGCAGCTTAGAAGCCTCTAGCAACTACGAGCAGTACTTC.

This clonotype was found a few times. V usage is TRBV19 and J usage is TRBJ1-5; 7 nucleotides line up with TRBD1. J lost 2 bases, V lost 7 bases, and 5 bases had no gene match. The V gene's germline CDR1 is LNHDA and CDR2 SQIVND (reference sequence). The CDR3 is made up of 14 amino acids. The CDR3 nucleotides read TGTGCCAGTACCTCGGGACAGCGCAATCAGCCCCAGCATTTT. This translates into CASTSGQRNQPQHF.

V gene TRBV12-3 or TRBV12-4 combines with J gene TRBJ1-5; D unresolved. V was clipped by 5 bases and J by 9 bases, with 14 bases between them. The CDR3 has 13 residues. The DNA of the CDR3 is TGTGCCAGCAGTGTACCGGGTTGGGGGCCCCAGCATTTT. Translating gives CASSVPGWGPQHF.

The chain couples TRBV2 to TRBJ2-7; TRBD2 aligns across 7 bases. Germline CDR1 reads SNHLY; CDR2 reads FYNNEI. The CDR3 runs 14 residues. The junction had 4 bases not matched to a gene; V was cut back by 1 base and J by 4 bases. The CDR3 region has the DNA TGTGCCAGCAGTGAAGGCGGGGGAGTGTACGAGCAGTACTTC. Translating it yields CASSEGGGVYEQYF.

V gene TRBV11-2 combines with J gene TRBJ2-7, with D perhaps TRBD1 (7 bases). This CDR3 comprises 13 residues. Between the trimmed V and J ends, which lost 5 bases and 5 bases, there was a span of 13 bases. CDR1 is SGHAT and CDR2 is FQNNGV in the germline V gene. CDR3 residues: CASSAGQNDEQYF. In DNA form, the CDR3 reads TGTGCCAGCAGCGCGGGACAGAACGACGAGCAGTACTTC.

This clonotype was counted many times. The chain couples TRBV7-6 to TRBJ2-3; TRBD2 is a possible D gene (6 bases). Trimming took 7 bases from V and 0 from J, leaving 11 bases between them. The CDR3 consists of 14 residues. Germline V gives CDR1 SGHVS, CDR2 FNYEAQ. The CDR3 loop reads CASNYGTSTDTQYF. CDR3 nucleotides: TGTGCCAGCAACTACGGGACTAGCACAGATACGCAGTATTTT.

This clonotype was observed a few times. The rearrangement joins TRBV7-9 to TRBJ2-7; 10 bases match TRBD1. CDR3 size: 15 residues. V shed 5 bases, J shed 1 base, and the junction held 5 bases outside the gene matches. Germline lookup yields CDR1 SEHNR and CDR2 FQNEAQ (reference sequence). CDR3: CASSTWDRGSYEQYF. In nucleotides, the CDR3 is TGTGCCAGCAGCACCTGGGACAGGGGTTCCTACGAGCAGTACTTC.

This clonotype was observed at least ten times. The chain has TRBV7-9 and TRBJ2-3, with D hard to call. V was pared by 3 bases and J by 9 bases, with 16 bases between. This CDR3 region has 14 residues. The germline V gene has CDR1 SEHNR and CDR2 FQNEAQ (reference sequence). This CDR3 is CASSFIGSSNTQYF. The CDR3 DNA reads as TGTGCCAGCAGCTTCATCGGGTCCTCGAACACGCAGTATTTT.

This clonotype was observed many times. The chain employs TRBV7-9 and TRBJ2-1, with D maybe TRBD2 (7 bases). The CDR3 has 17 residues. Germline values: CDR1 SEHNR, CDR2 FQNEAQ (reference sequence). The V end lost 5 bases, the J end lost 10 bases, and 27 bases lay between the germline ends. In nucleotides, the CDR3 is TGTGCCAGCAGCGCCATGGTCCCGGGGGGCCACCCCGGGGAGCAGTTCTTC. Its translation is CASSAMVPGGHPGEQFF.

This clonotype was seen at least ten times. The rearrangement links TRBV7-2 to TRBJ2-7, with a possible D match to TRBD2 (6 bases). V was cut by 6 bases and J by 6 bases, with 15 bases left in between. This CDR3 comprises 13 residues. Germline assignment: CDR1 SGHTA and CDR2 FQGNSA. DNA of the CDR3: TGTGCCAGCAGACCGGGAGCGTCCCTCGAGCAGTACTTC. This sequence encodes CASRPGASLEQYF.

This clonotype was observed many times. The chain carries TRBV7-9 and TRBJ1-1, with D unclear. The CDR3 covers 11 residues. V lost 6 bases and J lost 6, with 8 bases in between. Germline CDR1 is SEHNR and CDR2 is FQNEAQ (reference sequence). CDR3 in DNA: TGTGCCAGCAGTCGCCTCCCTGAAGCTTTCTTT. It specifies CASSRLPEAFF.

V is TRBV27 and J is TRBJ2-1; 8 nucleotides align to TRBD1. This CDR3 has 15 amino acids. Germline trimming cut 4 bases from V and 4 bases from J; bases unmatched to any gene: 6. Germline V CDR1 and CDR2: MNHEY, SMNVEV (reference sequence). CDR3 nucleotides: TGTGCCAGCAGTTCCCCCAGGGGGCTATACAATGAGCAGTTCTTC. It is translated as CASSSPRGLYNEQFF.

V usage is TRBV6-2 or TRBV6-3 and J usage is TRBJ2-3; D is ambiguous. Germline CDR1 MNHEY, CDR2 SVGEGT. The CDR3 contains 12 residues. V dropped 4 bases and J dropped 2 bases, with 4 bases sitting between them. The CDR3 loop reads CASSSVTDTQYF. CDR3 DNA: TGTGCCAGCAGTTCGGTCACAGATACGCAGTATTTT.

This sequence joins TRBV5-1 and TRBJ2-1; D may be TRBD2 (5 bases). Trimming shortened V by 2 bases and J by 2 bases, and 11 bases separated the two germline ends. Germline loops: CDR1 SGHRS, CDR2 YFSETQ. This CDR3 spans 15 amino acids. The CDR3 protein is CASSFGLGTYNEQFF. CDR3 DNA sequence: TGCGCCAGCAGCTTCGGACTGGGAACCTACAATGAGCAGTTCTTC.

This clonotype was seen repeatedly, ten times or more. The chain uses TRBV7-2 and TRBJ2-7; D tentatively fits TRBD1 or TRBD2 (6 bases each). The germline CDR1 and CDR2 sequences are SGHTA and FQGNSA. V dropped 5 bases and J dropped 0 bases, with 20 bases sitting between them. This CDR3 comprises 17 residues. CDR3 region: CASSPGGYRATSYEQYF. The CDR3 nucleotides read TGTGCCAGCAGCCCTGGGGGGTACAGGGCCACCTCCTACGAGCAGTACTTC.

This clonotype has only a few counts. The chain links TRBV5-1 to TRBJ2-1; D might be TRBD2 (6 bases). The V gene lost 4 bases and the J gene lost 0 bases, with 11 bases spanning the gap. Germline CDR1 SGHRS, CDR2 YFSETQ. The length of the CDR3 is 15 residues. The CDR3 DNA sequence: TGCGCCAGCAGCACGGGGGTAAGCTCCTACAATGAGCAGTTCTTC. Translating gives CASSTGVSSYNEQFF.

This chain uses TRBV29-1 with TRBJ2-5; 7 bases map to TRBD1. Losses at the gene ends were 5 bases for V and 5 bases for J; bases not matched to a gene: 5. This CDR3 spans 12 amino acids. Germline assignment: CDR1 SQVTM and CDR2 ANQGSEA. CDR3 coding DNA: TGCAGCGTTTCCGACAGGGAGGAGACCCAGTACTTC. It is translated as CSVSDREETQYF.